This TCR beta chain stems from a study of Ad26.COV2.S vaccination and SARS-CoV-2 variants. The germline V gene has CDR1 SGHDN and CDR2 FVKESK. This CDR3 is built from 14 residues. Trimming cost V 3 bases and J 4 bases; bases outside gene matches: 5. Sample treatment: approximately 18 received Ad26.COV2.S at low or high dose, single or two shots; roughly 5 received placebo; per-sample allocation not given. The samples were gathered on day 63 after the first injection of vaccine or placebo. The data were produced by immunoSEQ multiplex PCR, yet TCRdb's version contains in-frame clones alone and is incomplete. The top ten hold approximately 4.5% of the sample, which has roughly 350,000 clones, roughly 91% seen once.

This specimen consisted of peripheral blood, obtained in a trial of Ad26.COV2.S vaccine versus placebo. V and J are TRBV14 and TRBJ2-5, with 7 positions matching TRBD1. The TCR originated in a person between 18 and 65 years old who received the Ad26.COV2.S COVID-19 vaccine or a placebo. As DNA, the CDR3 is TGTGCCAGCAGCCAGGTTGCAGGGGGAGAGACCCAGTACTTC. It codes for CASSQVAGGETQYF.